Shown below are 12 T cell receptor beta chains from a single sample sequenced in a study of vaccination and CD4 T cells after COVID-19. Antigens for these TCRs are unknown. Treatment noted: roughly 10-day PBMC culture with coronavirus spike peptide pools or control peptides (ViraFEST assay). Scientists ran DNA taken from cultured CD4+ T cells through the Oncomine TCR Beta short-read assay for sequencing. MiXCR was run by TCRdb on the PCR reads, yielding one entry per CDR3 protein. The sample shows some 3,600 distinct CDR3 sequences, about 15% of them seen only once. Sequenced: CD4+ T cells from blood, cultured in vitro. Receptors were obtained from a human donor who had recovered from COVID-19.

The chain recombines TRBV19 with TRBJ1-5, with D uncertain. With 7 bases removed from V and 9 bases from J, the gap between germline ends came to 13 bases. There are 12 residues in the CDR3. Germline lookup yields CDR1 LNHDA and CDR2 SQIVND (reference sequence). DNA for the CDR3: TGTGCCAGTATCCCATCGTTTGGGCCCCAGCATTTT. As protein: CASIPSFGPQHF. Combining the CDR3 with reference TRBV19 and TRBJ1-5 gives the whole variable domain DGGITQSPKYLFRKEGQNVTLSCEQNLNHDAMYWYRQDPGQGLRLIYYSQIVNDFQKGDIAEGYSVSREKKESFPLTVTSAQKNPTAFYLCASIPSFGPQHFGDGTRLSIL.

This clonotype is medium-sized (0.01 to 0.1%) within its sample. The rearrangement uses TRBV6-5 and TRBJ2-1, with D possibly TRBD2 on 7 matching bases. Germline CDR1 is MNHEY and CDR2 is SVGAGI. Trimming pared 0 bases from V and 4 bases from J, leaving 13 bases between. CDR3 length: 16 residues. The CDR3 coding sequence is TGTGCCAGCAGTTACTCGGGTGGGGGGGCGTACAATGAGCAGTTCTTC. This codes for CASSYSGGGAYNEQFF.

This clonotype turned up a few times. The chain recombines TRBV6-1 with TRBJ1-4, with D uncertain. The CDR3 loop spans 13 amino acids. The V gene's germline CDR1 is MNHNS and CDR2 SASEGT. V lost 11 bases to trimming and J lost 6 bases, with 16 bases between them. The CDR3 spells CASQRVFDEKLFF. In DNA, the CDR3 is TGTGCCTCGCAACGGGTATTTGATGAAAAACTGTTTTTT.

The rearrangement links TRBV30 to TRBJ1-4; weak D call: TRBD1 (6 bases). This CDR3 has 13 residues. The V end was cut by 5 bases, the J end by 5 bases, with 12 bases between. Germline V gene data show CDR1 as GTSNPN and CDR2 as SVGIG (reference sequence). Here the CDR3 reads CAWLQQGNEKLFF. CDR3 nucleotides: TGTGCCTGGTTACAACAGGGAAATGAAAAACTGTTTTTT.

V is TRBV2 and J is TRBJ1-4; D unclear. V dropped 3 bases and J dropped 8 bases, with 10 bases sitting between them. This CDR3 is 13 amino acids long. Germline V gene sequence: CDR1 SNHLY, CDR2 FYNNEI. The CDR3 nucleotides are TGTGCCAGCAGTGATCGGGCCGCCGAAAAACTGTTTTTT. Protein sequence: CASSDRAAEKLFF.

This clonotype has more than one count but fewer than ten. The rearrangement uses TRBV7-9 and TRBJ2-3; 7 positions agree with TRBD1. V was pared by 4 bases and J by 2 bases, with 6 bases of the junction left unmatched. The germline gives CDR1 SEHNR, CDR2 FQNEAQ (reference sequence). The CDR3 contains 15 residues. CDR3 DNA sequence: TGTGCCAGCAGCTCATGGACAGGAGTCACAGATACGCAGTATTTT. This translates into CASSSWTGVTDTQYF.

This clonotype is labeled medium-sized (0.01 to 0.1%). This chain joins TRBV20-1 and TRBJ2-3; the match to TRBD2 covers 12 bases. The CDR3 spans 17 residues. CDR1 is DFQATT, CDR2 SNEGSKA, per germline (reference sequence). V lost 6 bases and J lost 3; bases outside the gene matches: 13. The CDR3 DNA is TGCAGTGCCATAGGTCCTAGCGGGGGGGCCGGGACAGATACGCAGTATTTT. This encodes CSAIGPSGGAGTDTQYF.

This chain links TRBV24-1 with TRBJ2-3; D is unresolved. The germline V gene has CDR1 KGHDR and CDR2 SFDVKD. The CDR3 has 14 amino acids. V was pared by 4 bases and J by 2 bases, with 9 bases between. CDR3 region: CATSDPGTTDTQYF. The CDR3 DNA sequence: TGTGCCACCAGTGACCCCGGAACCACAGATACGCAGTATTTT.

This clonotype was detected a few times. V usage is TRBV5-4 and J usage is TRBJ2-5; 12 nucleotides agree with TRBD2. J gave up 0 bases and V 3 bases, and 0 bases lay outside the gene matches. The CDR3 loop spans 15 amino acids. Per the germline V gene, CDR1 is SGHNT and CDR2 is YYREEE (reference sequence). DNA for the CDR3: TGTGCCAGCAGCTGGACTAGCGGGGACCAAGAGACCCAGTACTTC. It specifies CASSWTSGDQETQYF.

By share of the sample, this clonotype is medium-sized. The chain has TRBV27 and TRBJ1-1, with TRBD1 matching 8 bases. Trimming took 4 bases from V and 11 from J; bases not matched to a gene: 18. Per the germline V gene, CDR1 is MNHEY and CDR2 is SMNVEV (reference sequence). The CDR3 has 16 residues. The DNA for the CDR3 is TGTGCCAGCAGTTCCGGGGGGGAATGGACAGGGCACAATGCTTTCTTT. This sequence encodes CASSSGGEWTGHNAFF.

This clonotype is termed medium-sized (0.01 to 0.1%). This chain uses TRBV20-1 with TRBJ2-5; D unresolved. The CDR3 has 10 amino acids. V lost 6 bases, J lost 2 bases, and 4 bases lay in between. Germline loops: CDR1 DFQATT, CDR2 SNEGSKA (reference sequence). The CDR3 here is CSAKQETQYF. The CDR3 DNA reads as TGCAGTGCGAAACAAGAGACCCAGTACTTC.

By sample fraction, this clonotype is medium-sized (0.01 to 0.1%). The V and J genes are TRBV27 and TRBJ1-2; D is uncertain. CDR1 is MNHEY, CDR2 SMNVEV, per germline (reference sequence). The CDR3 has 13 amino acids. Trimming pared 3 bases from V and 2 bases from J, leaving 7 bases between. CDR3 nucleotides: TGTGCCAGCAGTTTCGGGCCAAACTATGGCTACACCTTC. This gives the protein CASSFGPNYGYTF.